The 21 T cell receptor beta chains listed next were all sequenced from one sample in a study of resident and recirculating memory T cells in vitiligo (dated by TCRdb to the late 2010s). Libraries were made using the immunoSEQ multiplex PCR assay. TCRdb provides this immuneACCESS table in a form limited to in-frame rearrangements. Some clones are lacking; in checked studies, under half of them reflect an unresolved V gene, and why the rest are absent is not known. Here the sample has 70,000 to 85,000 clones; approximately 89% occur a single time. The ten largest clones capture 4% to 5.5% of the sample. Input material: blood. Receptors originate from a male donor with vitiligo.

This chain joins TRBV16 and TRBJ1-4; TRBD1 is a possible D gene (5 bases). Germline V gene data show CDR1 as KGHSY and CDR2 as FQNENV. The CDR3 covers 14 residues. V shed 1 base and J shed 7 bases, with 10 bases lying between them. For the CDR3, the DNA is TGTGCCAGCAGCCAATATCAGGGTGGTGAAAAACTGTTTTTT. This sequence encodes CASSQYQGGEKLFF.

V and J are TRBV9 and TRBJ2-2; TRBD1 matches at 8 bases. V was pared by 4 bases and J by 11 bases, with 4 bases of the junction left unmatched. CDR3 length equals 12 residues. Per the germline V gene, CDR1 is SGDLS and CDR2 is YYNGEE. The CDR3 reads CASSTGTGELFF. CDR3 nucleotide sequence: TGTGCCAGCAGCACAGGGACAGGAGAGCTGTTTTTT.

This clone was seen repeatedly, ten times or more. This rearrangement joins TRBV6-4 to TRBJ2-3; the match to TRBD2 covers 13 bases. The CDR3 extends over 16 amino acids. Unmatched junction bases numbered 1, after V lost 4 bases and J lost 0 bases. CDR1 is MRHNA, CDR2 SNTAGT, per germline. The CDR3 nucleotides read TGTGCCAGCAGTGGGACTAGCGGGGGTAGCACAGATACGCAGTATTTT. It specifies CASSGTSGGSTDTQYF.

DNA of the CDR3: TGCGCCAGCAGCTTGGCCGGGGGGGCGGGAGAGACCCAGTACTTC. The encoded protein is CASSLAGGAGETQYF. The J gene is TRBJ2-5, the V gene TRBV5-1; 8 bases align to TRBD2. Losses at the gene ends were 0 bases for V and 4 bases for J; bases not matched to a gene: 5. Germline V CDR1 and CDR2: SGHRS, YFSETQ. The CDR3 is made up of 15 amino acids.

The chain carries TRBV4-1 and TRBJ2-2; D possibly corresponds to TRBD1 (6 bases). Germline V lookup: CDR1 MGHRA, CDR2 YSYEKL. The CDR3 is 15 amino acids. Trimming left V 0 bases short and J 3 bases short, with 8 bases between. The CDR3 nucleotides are TGCGCCAGCAGCCAAGAGGACAGCTACACCGGGGAGCTGTTTTTT. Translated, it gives CASSQEDSYTGELFF.

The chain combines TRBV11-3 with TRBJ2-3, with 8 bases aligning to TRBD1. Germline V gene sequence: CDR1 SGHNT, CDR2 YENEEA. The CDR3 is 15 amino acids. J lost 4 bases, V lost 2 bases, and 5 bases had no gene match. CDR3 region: CASSLMGQASDTQYF. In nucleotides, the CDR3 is TGTGCCAGCAGCTTAATGGGACAGGCCTCAGATACGCAGTATTTT. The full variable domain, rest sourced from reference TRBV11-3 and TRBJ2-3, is EAGVVQSPRYKIIEKKQPVAFWCNPISGHNTLYWYLQNLGQGPELLIRYENEEAVDDSQLPKDRFSAERLKGVDSTLKIQPAELGDSAVYLCASSLMGQASDTQYFGPGTRLTVL.

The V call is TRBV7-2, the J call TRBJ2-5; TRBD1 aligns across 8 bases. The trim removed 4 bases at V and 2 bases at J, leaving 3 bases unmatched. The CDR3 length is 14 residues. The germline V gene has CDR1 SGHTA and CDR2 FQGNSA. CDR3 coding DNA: TGTGCCAGCAGCTCCCGGACAGGGCAAGAGACCCAGTACTTC. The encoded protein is CASSSRTGQETQYF.

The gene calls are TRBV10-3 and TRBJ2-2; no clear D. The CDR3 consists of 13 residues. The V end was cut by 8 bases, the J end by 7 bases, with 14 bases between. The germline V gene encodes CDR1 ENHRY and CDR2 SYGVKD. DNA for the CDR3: TGTGCCATCTCTGAGGTCACGGACGGGGAGCTGTTTTTT. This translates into CAISEVTDGELFF.

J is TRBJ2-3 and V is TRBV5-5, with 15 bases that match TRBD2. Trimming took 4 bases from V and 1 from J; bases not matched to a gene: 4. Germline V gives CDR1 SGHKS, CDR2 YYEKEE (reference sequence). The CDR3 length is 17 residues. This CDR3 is CASSGLAGGPGTDTQYF. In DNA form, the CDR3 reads TGTGCCAGCAGCGGACTAGCGGGGGGGCCGGGCACAGATACGCAGTATTTT.

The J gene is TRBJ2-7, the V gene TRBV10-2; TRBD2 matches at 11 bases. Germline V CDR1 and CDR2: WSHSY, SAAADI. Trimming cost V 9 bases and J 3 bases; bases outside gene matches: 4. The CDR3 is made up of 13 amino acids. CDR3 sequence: CASRLAGIYEQYF. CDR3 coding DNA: TGCGCCAGTAGACTAGCGGGGATCTACGAGCAGTACTTC.

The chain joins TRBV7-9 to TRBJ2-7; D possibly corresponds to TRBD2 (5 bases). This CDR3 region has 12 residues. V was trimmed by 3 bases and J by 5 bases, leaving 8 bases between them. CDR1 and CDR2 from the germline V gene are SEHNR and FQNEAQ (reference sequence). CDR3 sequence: CASSLRENEQYF. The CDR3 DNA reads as TGTGCCAGCAGCTTGAGGGAGAACGAGCAGTACTTC.

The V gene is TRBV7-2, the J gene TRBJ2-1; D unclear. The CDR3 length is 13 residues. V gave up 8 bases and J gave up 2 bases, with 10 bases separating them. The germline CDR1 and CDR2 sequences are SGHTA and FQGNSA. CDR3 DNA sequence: TGTGCCAGCTCCGAGCCCCCCTACAATGAGCAGTTCTTC. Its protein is CASSEPPYNEQFF.

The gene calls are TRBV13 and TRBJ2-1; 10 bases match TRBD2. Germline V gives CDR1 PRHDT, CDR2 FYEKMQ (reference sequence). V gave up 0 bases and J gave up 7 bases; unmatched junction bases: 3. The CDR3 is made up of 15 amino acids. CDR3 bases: TGTGCCAGCAGCTTAGGAGCGGGGGGGAGAAATGAGCAGTTCTTC. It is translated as CASSLGAGGRNEQFF. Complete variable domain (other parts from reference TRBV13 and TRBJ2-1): AAGVIQSPRHLIKEKRETATLKCYPIPRHDTVYWYQQGPGQDPQFLISFYEKMQSDKGSIPDRFSAQQFSDYHSELNMSSLELGDSALYFCASSLGAGGRNEQFFGPGTRLTVL.

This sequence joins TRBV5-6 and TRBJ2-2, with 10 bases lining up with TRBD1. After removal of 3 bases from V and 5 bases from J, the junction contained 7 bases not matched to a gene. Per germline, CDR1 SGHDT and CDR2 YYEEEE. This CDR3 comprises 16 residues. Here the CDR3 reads CASSYKRTGGTGELFF. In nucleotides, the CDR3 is TGTGCCAGCAGCTACAAGCGGACAGGGGGGACCGGGGAGCTGTTTTTT.

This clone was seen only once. The CDR3 DNA follows: TGTGCCAGCACAACCCCGGGACAGGGGATTCAGCCCCAGCATTTT. It is translated as CASTTPGQGIQPQHF. The chain has TRBV6-1 and TRBJ1-5; TRBD1 matches at 10 bases. The CDR3 spans 15 residues. CDR1 is MNHNS and CDR2 is SASEGT in the germline V gene. V trimming: 7 bases; J trimming: 6 bases; junction bases outside the gene matches: 9.

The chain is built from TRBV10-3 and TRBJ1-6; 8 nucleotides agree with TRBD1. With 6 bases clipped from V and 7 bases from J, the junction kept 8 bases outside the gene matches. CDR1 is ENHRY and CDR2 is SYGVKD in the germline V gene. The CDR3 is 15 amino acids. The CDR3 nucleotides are TGTGCCATCAGCCCCTCGGACAGGGAGAATTCACCCCTCCACTTT. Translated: CAISPSDRENSPLHF.

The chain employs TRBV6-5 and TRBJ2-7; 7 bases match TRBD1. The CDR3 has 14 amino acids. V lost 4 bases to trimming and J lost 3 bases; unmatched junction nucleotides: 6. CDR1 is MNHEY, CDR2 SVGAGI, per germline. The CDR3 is CASSSGQRHYEQYF. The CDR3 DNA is TGTGCCAGCAGTTCGGGACAGAGACACTACGAGCAGTACTTC.

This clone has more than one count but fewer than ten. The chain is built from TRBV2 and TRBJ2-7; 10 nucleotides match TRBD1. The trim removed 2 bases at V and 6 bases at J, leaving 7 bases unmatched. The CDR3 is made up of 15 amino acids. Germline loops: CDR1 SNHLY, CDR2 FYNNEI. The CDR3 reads CASSESRDRGFEQYF. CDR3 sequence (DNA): TGTGCCAGCAGTGAAAGTCGGGACAGGGGATTCGAGCAGTACTTC.

The CDR3 nucleotides are TGTGCCAGCAGGGTGGACAGGGTCGGCACAGATACGCAGTATTTT. Encoded protein: CASRVDRVGTDTQYF. The rearrangement links TRBV5-4 to TRBJ2-3; 8 bases agree with TRBD1. V trimming: 5 bases; J trimming: 1 base; junction bases outside the gene matches: 6. CDR3 length: 15 amino acids. CDR1 and CDR2 from the germline V gene are SGHNT and YYREEE (reference sequence).

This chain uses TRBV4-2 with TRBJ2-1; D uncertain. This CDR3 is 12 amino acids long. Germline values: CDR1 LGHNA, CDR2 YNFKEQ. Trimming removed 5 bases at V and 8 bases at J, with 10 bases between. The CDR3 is CASSGLMYEQFF. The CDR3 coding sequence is TGTGCCAGCAGCGGGCTAATGTATGAGCAGTTCTTC.

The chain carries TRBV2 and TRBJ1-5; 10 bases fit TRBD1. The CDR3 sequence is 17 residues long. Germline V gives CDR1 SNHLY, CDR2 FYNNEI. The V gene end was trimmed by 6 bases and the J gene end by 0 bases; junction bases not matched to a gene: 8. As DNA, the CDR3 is TGTGCCAGCAGCCAACTTGGGACAGGGGTTAGCAATCAGCCCCAGCATTTT. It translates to CASSQLGTGVSNQPQHF.